In this sample, the clone carrying this TCR beta chain turned up a few times. This CDR3 has 13 amino acids. V lost 3 bases and J 8 bases, leaving 8 bases between the germline ends. CDR1 and CDR2 (germline): SGHTA, FQGTGA. This sample is drawn from a study of blood T cell repertoires in COVID-19. Study overall: PBMCs, B-cell-depleted T cells, or T cells were the source of the cDNA or gDNA that made up the material.

Original data processing: Amplifying reference gene primers gave estimates of nucleated cell counts. The table came from immunoSEQ multiplex PCR; TCRdb's copy has only in-frame clones and leaves some out. D and trimming were read from the DNA, whereas the V and J calls and clone size are those reported in that table. The data contain tens of thousands of clones, approximately 79% of them seen just once; the ten biggest clones take up roughly 15%. Source material: peripheral blood. The sequence was collected from a woman older than 75 with active or convalescent COVID-19. The J gene is TRBJ1-6, the V gene TRBV7-3; D is ambiguous. CDR3 coding DNA: TGTGCCAGCAGCTTCGGTTATGATTCACCCCTCCACTTT. Protein: CASSFGYDSPLHF.